Below, 13 T cell receptor beta chains from the same sample are listed, as sequenced in a study of human T cells and chemical hapten exposure. This sample's time point: patch test 3, about 24 weeks after DPC sensitization. As to treatment: therapeutic diphenylcyclopropenone sensitization with weekly scalp DPC. TCRdb used MiXCR to reprocess the RACE reads, holding one entry per CDR3 protein. Of about 82,000 distinct CDR3 sequences listed, 10% to 15% were seen once; the top ten hold more than 4.5%. Specimen: whole blood, collected in connection with sensitization to the hapten diphenylcyclopropenone (DPC). These receptors were taken from a woman between 50 and 59 years old with alopecia areata. Some clones in this sample may be carry-over from other donors' samples.

This clonotype was detected many times. The chain employs TRBV27 and TRBJ1-5; D gene uncertain. The CDR3 runs 14 residues. The germline V and J ends were trimmed by 5 bases and 0 bases, with 8 bases remaining between them. CDR1 is MNHEY and CDR2 is SMNVEV in the germline V gene (reference sequence). The CDR3 nucleotides read TGTGCCAGCAGTCCCCGCGGTAGCAATCAGCCCCAGCATTTT. Protein product: CASSPRGSNQPQHF.

The genes are TRBV7-6 and TRBJ2-7; 10 positions agree with TRBD1. Germline assignment: CDR1 SGHVS and CDR2 FNYEAQ. CDR3 length: 15 amino acids. The V and J ends lost 3 bases and 2 bases, in that order; junction bases with no gene match: 4. Here the CDR3 DNA reads TGTGCCAGCAGCTTGGTCGGGACAGGGGCCTACGAGCAGTACTTC. Protein: CASSLVGTGAYEQYF.

This clonotype occurred a few times. The rearrangement links TRBV11-2 to TRBJ2-1; D gene unclear. This CDR3 comprises 15 residues. Germline V CDR1 and CDR2: SGHAT, FQNNGV. V was shortened by 3 bases and J by 0 bases, with 9 bases between the two germline ends. CDR3 protein: CASSFNADSYNEQFF. DNA of the CDR3: TGTGCCAGCAGCTTTAACGCGGACTCCTACAATGAGCAGTTCTTC.

J is TRBJ2-7 and V is TRBV2, with 9 nucleotides matching TRBD1. The V gene end was trimmed by 9 bases and the J gene end by 6 bases; junction bases not matched to a gene: 12. The CDR3 runs to 14 residues. Germline V gene data show CDR1 as SNHLY and CDR2 as FYNNEI. The CDR3 region has the DNA TGTGCCAGATTTGACCGGGACAGGGAGGGCGAGCAGTACTTC. It yields the protein CARFDRDREGEQYF.

The table lists this clonotype with a count of one. Since a much larger clone is just one base distant, this may be a read error. J is TRBJ2-3 and V is TRBV6-5, with TRBD1 identical over 7 bases. Germline lookup yields CDR1 MNHEY and CDR2 SVGAGI. The V segment lost 4 bases and the J segment 4 bases; nucleotides outside the gene matches: 11. The CDR3 runs to 16 residues. Here the CDR3 reads CASSSAGAGGPDTQYF. The CDR3 DNA is TGTGCCAGCAGTTCGGCAGGGGCAGGGGGACCAGATACGCAGTATTTT.

This clonotype was recorded many times. The chain recombines TRBV6-5 with TRBJ1-2; 8 bases line up with TRBD1. The CDR3 extends over 15 amino acids. The junction had 11 bases not matched to a gene; V was cut back by 7 bases and J by 4 bases. Germline-derived CDR1 and CDR2 are MNHEY and SVGAGI. The CDR3 coding sequence is TGTGCCAGCACTGAAACACAGGGGGGAGGCTATGGCTACACCTTC. Translating it yields CASTETQGGGYGYTF.

This clonotype was seen many times. The chain joins TRBV18 to TRBJ1-4; the D is unclear. Trimming left V 5 bases short and J 6 bases short, with 10 bases between. Germline CDR1 is KGHSH and CDR2 is LQKENI. The CDR3 runs 13 residues. CDR3 sequence (DNA): TGTGCCAGCTCAGCCGGAAGAGATGAAAAACTGTTTTTT. Amino acids: CASSAGRDEKLFF.

The genes are TRBV6-1 and TRBJ1-3; D unclear. V lost 5 bases and J lost 0, with 8 bases in between. CDR1 is MNHNS and CDR2 is SASEGT in the germline V gene. The CDR3 runs to 14 residues. For the CDR3, the DNA is TGTGCCAGCAGTAGTCGACGCTCTGGAAACACCATATATTTT. Translation: CASSSRRSGNTIYF.

In its sample, this clonotype was seen many times. The gene calls are TRBV29-1 and TRBJ2-7; D remains unclear. The CDR3 has 12 residues. V dropped 4 bases and J dropped 1 base, with 8 bases sitting between them. Germline loops: CDR1 SQVTM, CDR2 ANQGSEA. The CDR3 coding sequence is TGCAGCGTTGTGGGCCCGTCCTACGAGCAGTACTTC. Its translation is CSVVGPSYEQYF.

The rearrangement uses TRBV5-4 and TRBJ2-1; no firm D call. Germline CDR1 is SGHNT and CDR2 is YYREEE (reference sequence). Trimming cost V 0 bases and J 0 bases, with 7 bases left between them. The CDR3 runs to 15 residues. CDR3 DNA sequence: TGTGCCAGCAGCTTGGACACCAGCTCCTACAATGAGCAGTTCTTC. The encoded protein is CASSLDTSSYNEQFF. The variable domain in full, with the rest retrieved from reference TRBV5-4 and TRBJ2-1, is ETGVTQSPTHLIKTRGQQVTLRCSSQSGHNTVSWYQQALGQGPQFIFQYYREEENGRGNFPPRFSGLQFPNYSSELNVNALELDDSALYLCASSLDTSSYNEQFFGPGTRLTVL.

This clonotype was observed a handful of times. V is TRBV5-1 and J is TRBJ2-1, with D possibly TRBD2 on 6 matching bases. The CDR3 sequence is 14 residues long. The germline V gene encodes CDR1 SGHRS and CDR2 YFSETQ. Trimming left V 4 bases short and J 5 bases short, with 13 bases between. CDR3 in amino acids: CASSPRRVHNEQFF. The DNA for the CDR3 is TGCGCCAGCAGCCCGAGGAGGGTACACAATGAGCAGTTCTTC.

The chain combines TRBV2 with TRBJ2-3; D ambiguous. The germline V and J ends were trimmed by 7 bases and 2 bases, with 7 bases remaining between them. The CDR3 runs to 12 residues. Germline CDR1 reads SNHLY; CDR2 reads FYNNEI. Written as DNA, the CDR3 is TGTGCCAGCAAGGATACCACAGATACGCAGTATTTT. Translating gives CASKDTTDTQYF.

This clonotype occurred many times. The V gene is TRBV27, the J gene TRBJ2-7, with 7 bases fitting TRBD1. J gave up 3 bases and V 5 bases, and 4 bases lay outside the gene matches. Germline V CDR1 and CDR2: MNHEY, SMNVEV (reference sequence). The CDR3 is 13 amino acids. This CDR3 is CASSRGQSYEQYF. DNA of the CDR3: TGTGCCAGCAGTAGGGGACAGAGCTACGAGCAGTACTTC.